These 16 T cell receptor beta chains were sequenced from one sample in a study of radiotherapy plus CTLA-4 blockade in lung cancer. Assay used: immunoSEQ multiplex PCR; TCRdb lists only in-frame clones, some missing. The data contain some 37,000 clones, about 73% of them seen just once; the ten biggest clones take up about 8.1%. Here the sequenced sample was peripheral blood, taken from a patient treated with radiotherapy plus ipilimumab. The origin of the receptors is a human donor with non-small cell lung cancer who had stable disease on radiotherapy plus ipilimumab.

This chain connects TRBV2 to TRBJ2-3, with 9 nucleotides matching TRBD2. The CDR3 has 16 residues. Germline CDR1 is SNHLY and CDR2 is FYNNEI. The junction had 3 bases not matched to a gene; V was cut back by 2 bases and J by 0 bases. Written as DNA, the CDR3 is TGTGCCAGCAGTGAAAGGCTAGCGGGGAGCACAGATACGCAGTATTTT. Its translation is CASSERLAGSTDTQYF.

This clone was seen more than once but under ten times. This chain links TRBV28 with TRBJ2-7; 9 bases are a match to TRBD1. This CDR3 contains 14 residues. From germline, CDR1 is MDHEN and CDR2 SYDVKM. V was pared by 5 bases and J by 3 bases, with 5 bases of the junction left unmatched. The CDR3 DNA reads TGTGCCAGCAGTCCCGGACAGGGGCGCTACGAGCAGTACGTC. Protein: CASSPGQGRYEQYV.

The genes are TRBV11-3 and TRBJ2-1; D is unclear. The CDR3 is made up of 13 amino acids. The V end was cut by 4 bases, the J end by 9 bases, with 13 bases between. Germline V CDR1 and CDR2: SGHNT, YENEEA. The CDR3, as DNA: TGTGCCAGCAGCTCATCAGGATTAGGTGAGCAGTTCTTC. Translation gives CASSSSGLGEQFF.

The chain is built from TRBV5-1 and TRBJ1-6; D is ambiguous. CDR3 length: 15 residues. With 0 bases removed from V and 8 bases from J, the gap between germline ends came to 12 bases. Germline assignment: CDR1 SGHRS and CDR2 YFSETQ. The CDR3 DNA sequence: TGCGCCAGCAGCTTGGCTGCGAGGGTCGATTCACCCCTCCACTTT. Translation: CASSLAARVDSPLHF. The full variable domain, rest sourced from reference TRBV5-1 and TRBJ1-6, is KAGVTQTPRYLIKTRGQQVTLSCSPISGHRSVSWYQQTPGQGLQFLFEYFSETQRNKGNFPGRFSGRQFSNSRSEMNVSTLELGDSALYLCASSLAARVDSPLHFGNGTRLTVT.

This clone showed up just a few times. This rearrangement joins TRBV9 to TRBJ2-2; TRBD2 aligns across 9 bases. J gave up 3 bases and V 0 bases, and 3 bases lay outside the gene matches. CDR1 is SGDLS and CDR2 is YYNGEE in the germline V gene. The CDR3 runs to 16 residues. CDR3 sequence: CASSVETSGYTGELFF. The CDR3 coding sequence is TGTGCCAGCAGCGTAGAGACTAGCGGATACACCGGGGAGCTGTTTTTT.

The table lists this clone with a few counts. The V and J genes are TRBV13 and TRBJ2-1; 9 bases agree with TRBD2. Trimming took 6 bases from V and 7 from J; bases not matched to a gene: 13. The CDR3 is 16 residues long. From germline, CDR1 is PRHDT and CDR2 FYEKMQ (reference sequence). The CDR3 coding sequence is TGTGCCAGCAGAATATTGACTAGCGGTCAGAGGAATGAGCAGTTCTTC. It yields the protein CASRILTSGQRNEQFF.

The table lists this clone with a few counts. The chain combines TRBV7-7 with TRBJ2-2, with a tentative D call TRBD1 (5 bases). This CDR3 is built from 16 residues. Germline CDR1 SSHAT, CDR2 FNYEAQ (reference sequence). V shed 1 base and J shed 6 bases, with 15 bases lying between them. Here the CDR3 DNA reads TGTGCCAGCAGCTTAGGGGCCCAGGGTGGGTCCGGGGAGCTGTTTTTT. This codes for CASSLGAQGGSGELFF.

The rearrangement uses TRBV7-3 and TRBJ2-1; 7 nucleotides match TRBD2. With V trimmed by 8 bases and J by 4 bases, 5 bases remained unmatched. Looked up from germline, CDR1 is SGHTA and CDR2 is FQGTGA. The CDR3 is 13 residues long. CDR3 coding DNA: TGTGCCAGCGGGAGGGGCGGGTACAATGAGCAGTTCTTC. Translating gives CASGRGGYNEQFF. The entire variable domain, with the rest obtained from reference TRBV7-3 and TRBJ2-1, is as follows: GAGVSQTPSNKVTEKGKYVELRCDPISGHTALYWYRQSLGQGPEFLIYFQGTGAADDSGLPNDRFFAVRPEGSVSTLKIQRTERGDSAVYLCASGRGGYNEQFFGPGTRLTVL.

The chain uses TRBV27 and TRBJ2-2; the D is unclear. Germline CDR1 is MNHEY and CDR2 is SMNVEV (reference sequence). This CDR3 spans 14 amino acids. Trimming cost V 2 bases and J 4 bases, with 8 bases left between them. In DNA form, the CDR3 reads TGTGCCAGCAGTTTAAAGGTGTTCACCGGGGAGCTGTTTTTT. Translation gives CASSLKVFTGELFF.

The CDR3 region is CAWSDRGNQPQHF. In DNA, the CDR3 is TGTGCCTGGAGTGACAGGGGCAATCAGCCCCAGCATTTT. The rearrangement links TRBV30 to TRBJ1-5; D may be TRBD1 (6 bases). Trimming removed 1 base from V and 2 bases from J, with 6 bases in between. This CDR3 spans 13 amino acids. CDR1 is GTSNPN and CDR2 is SVGIG in the germline V gene (reference sequence).

The J gene is TRBJ1-4, the V gene TRBV5-1; TRBD1 is a possible D gene (6 bases). This CDR3 has 15 amino acids. Germline-derived CDR1 and CDR2 are SGHRS and YFSETQ. Trimming pared 4 bases from V and 6 bases from J, leaving 16 bases between. The CDR3, as DNA: TGCGCCAGCAGCCCGGAACAGGGAAGGTATGAAAAACTGTTTTTT. Translated: CASSPEQGRYEKLFF.

The genes are TRBV6-1 and TRBJ2-3; no firm D call. From germline, CDR1 is MNHNS and CDR2 SASEGT. V gave up 2 bases and J gave up 1 base, with 7 bases separating them. There are 14 residues in the CDR3. The chain's CDR3 is CASSEPSGTDTQYF. The CDR3 nucleotides read TGTGCCAGCAGTGAACCTTCAGGCACAGATACGCAGTATTTT.

This clone was observed a single time. The V call is TRBV7-9, the J call TRBJ1-2, with D unresolved. Germline values: CDR1 SEHNR, CDR2 FQNEAQ (reference sequence). V was pared by 1 base and J by 6 bases, with 9 bases between. The CDR3 contains 13 residues. The CDR3 reads CASSLVRSDGYTF. The DNA for the CDR3 is TGTGCCAGCAGCTTAGTTCGGTCGGATGGCTACACCTTC.

The CDR3 DNA sequence: TGTGCCAGCAGATCTTTCCGAGGCCCCTACAATGAGCAGTTCTTC. Translated, it gives CASRSFRGPYNEQFF. The V gene is TRBV27, the J gene TRBJ2-1; D uncertain. Germline CDR1 reads MNHEY; CDR2 reads SMNVEV (reference sequence). V lost 6 bases and J 2 bases, leaving 14 bases between the germline ends. CDR3 size: 15 residues.

V and J are TRBV14 and TRBJ1-6; maybe TRBD1 (6 bases). Deletions cut 4 bases from V and 13 bases from J, with 23 bases between. This CDR3 spans 16 amino acids. The germline CDR1 and CDR2 sequences are SGHDN and FVKESK. CDR3 DNA sequence: TGTGCCAGCAGCCCTTCGGGGGGGGGCGGCCGGCGCCCCCTCCACTTT. It is translated as CASSPSGGGGRRPLHF.

J is TRBJ1-1 and V is TRBV6-6, with D tentatively TRBD1 (5 bases). Deletions cut 6 bases from V and 2 bases from J, with 13 bases between. CDR1 and CDR2 from the germline V gene are MNHNY and SVGAGI (reference sequence). This CDR3 is built from 14 residues. In nucleotides, the CDR3 is TGTGCCAGCAGGTTTACGACAGTAAACACTGAAGCTTTCTTT. The encoded protein is CASRFTTVNTEAFF.